One sample yielded the 7 T cell receptor beta chains listed below, sequenced in a study of T cell responses to AZD1222 COVID-19 vaccine. TCRdb's table, derived via immunoSEQ multiplex PCR, lists solely in-frame clones and lacks some. The table has roughly 180,000 clones, approximately 93% seen once. The specimen comprised peripheral blood, sampled 28 days after the second AZD1222 dose. The receptor set was obtained from an adult who received the AZD1222 COVID-19 vaccine.

This chain uses TRBV21-1 with TRBJ1-6; the table calls TRBD1, which could not be checked here. TRBV21-1 is assigned pseudogene status. The CDR3 has 12 residues. The CDR3 sequence is CASRANNSPLHF. The CDR3 DNA sequence: TGTGCCAGCAGGGCCAATAATTCACCCCTCCACTTT.

J is TRBJ2-2 and V is TRBV14; no clear D gene. V gave up 0 bases and J gave up 4 bases, with 15 bases separating them. There are 17 residues in the CDR3. Germline V CDR1 and CDR2: SGHDN, FVKESK. The chain's CDR3 is CASSQDQRVPSTGELFF. The CDR3, as DNA: TGTGCCAGCAGCCAAGATCAAAGGGTTCCGAGCACCGGGGAGCTGTTTTTT.

This clone came up a few times. The chain recombines TRBV3-1 (or the pseudogene TRBV3-2) with TRBJ2-7; D not certain. V lost 4 bases and J 3 bases, leaving 4 bases between the germline ends. CDR3 length equals 11 residues. The germline V gene has CDR1 LGHDT and CDR2 YNNKEL (reference sequence). CDR3: CASSPGYEQYF. The CDR3 DNA follows: TGTGCCAGCAGCCCAGGCTACGAGCAGTACTTC.

The chain has TRBV19 and TRBJ2-5; the match to TRBD2 covers 8 bases. The germline V gene has CDR1 LNHDA and CDR2 SQIVND (reference sequence). V lost 4 bases and J lost 4; bases outside the gene matches: 5. The CDR3 is 14 amino acids. The CDR3 protein is CASSTPGGPETQYF. The CDR3 region has the DNA TGTGCCAGTAGTACCCCGGGGGGGCCAGAGACCCAGTACTTC.

V is TRBV5-1 and J is TRBJ2-1; D gene ambiguous. Germline loops: CDR1 SGHRS, CDR2 YFSETQ. The V end lost 0 bases, the J end lost 4 bases, and 8 bases lay between the germline ends. The CDR3 spans 14 residues. CDR3 nucleotide sequence: TGCGCCAGCAGCTTGGTGGTGGGATACAATGAGCAGTTCTTC. This translates into CASSLVVGYNEQFF.

The CDR3 spells CAISESRTANEQFF. The CDR3 DNA reads as TGTGCCATCAGTGAGTCCCGGACAGCGAATGAGCAGTTCTTC. V is TRBV10-3 and J is TRBJ2-1; perhaps TRBD1 as D (6 bases). V dropped 0 bases and J dropped 7 bases, with 10 bases sitting between them. The CDR3 runs 14 residues. The V gene's germline CDR1 is ENHRY and CDR2 SYGVKD.

The chain couples TRBV19 to TRBJ2-7; possibly TRBD1 for D (5 bases). In germline, CDR1 is LNHDA, CDR2 SQIVND (reference sequence). V lost 4 bases and J lost 2, with 15 bases in between. This CDR3 region has 15 residues. As DNA, the CDR3 is TGTGCCAGTAGTAGATATCAGGGAAGCACCTACGAGCAGTACTTC. Translating gives CASSRYQGSTYEQYF.